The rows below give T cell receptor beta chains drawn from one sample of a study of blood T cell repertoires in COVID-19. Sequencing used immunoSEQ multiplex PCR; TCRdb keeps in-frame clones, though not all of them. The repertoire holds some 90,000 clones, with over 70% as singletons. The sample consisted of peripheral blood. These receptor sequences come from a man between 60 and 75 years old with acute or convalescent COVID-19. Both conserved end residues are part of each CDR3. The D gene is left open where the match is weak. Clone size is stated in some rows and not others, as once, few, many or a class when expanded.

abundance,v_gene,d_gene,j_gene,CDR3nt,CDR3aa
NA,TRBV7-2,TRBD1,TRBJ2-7,TGTGCCAGCAGCTCGGGACAGACCTACGAGCAGTACTTC,CASSSGQTYEQYF
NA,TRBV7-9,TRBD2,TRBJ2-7,TGTGCCAGCAGCCGGTCCGGGACGGGGGGTCTTAGCGAGCAGTACTTC,CASSRSGTGGLSEQYF
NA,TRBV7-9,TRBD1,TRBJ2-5,TGTGCCAGCAGCTTATTAGGGGACAGGCCACAAGAGACCCAGTACTTC,CASSLLGDRPQETQYF
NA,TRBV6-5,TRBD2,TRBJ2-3,TGTGCCAGCCTGACTAGCGGGAGACCCACAGATACGCAGTATTTT,CASLTSGRPTDTQYF
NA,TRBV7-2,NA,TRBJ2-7,TGTGCCAGCAGCTGGGGGGTCGGGCGGGAGCAGTACTTC,CASSWGVGREQYF
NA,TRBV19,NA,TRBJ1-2,TGTGCCAGTAGTATAGGTAGGACAGCAACCAACTATGGCTACACCTTC,CASSIGRTATNYGYTF
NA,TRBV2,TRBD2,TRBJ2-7,TGTGCCAGCAGTGAAGCGTGGGTAGCGGGAGAGGTATACGAGCAGTACTTC,CASSEAWVAGEVYEQYF
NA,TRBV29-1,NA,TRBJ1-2,TGCAGCGTAAATCTGGGGGGTGATGGCTACACCTTC,CSVNLGGDGYTF
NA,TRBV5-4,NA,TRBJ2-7,TGTGCCAGCAGCTCCCGGGACAAGAGTTACGAGCAGTACTTC,CASSSRDKSYEQYF
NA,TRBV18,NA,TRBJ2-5,TGTGCCAGCTCACCATTGGCCTACCAAGAGACCCAGTACTTC,CASSPLAYQETQYF
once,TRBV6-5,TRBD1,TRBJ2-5,TGTGCCAGCAGTTACCTGGGACAGGGGGAAGAGACCCAGTACTTC,CASSYLGQGEETQYF
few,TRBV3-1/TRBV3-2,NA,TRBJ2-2,TGTGCCAGCAGCTTCAAAACCGGGGAGCTGTTTTTT,CASSFKTGELFF
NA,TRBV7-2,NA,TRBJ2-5,TGTGCCAGCGGGCGCGGGGAAGAGACCCAGTACTTC,CASGRGEETQYF
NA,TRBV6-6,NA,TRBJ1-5,TGTGCCAGCAGTTACTCCCTAGACAGCCTGGGGCAGCCCCAGCATTTT,CASSYSLDSLGQPQHF
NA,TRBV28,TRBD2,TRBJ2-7,TGTGCCAGCAGTCCCGGGACTAGCGGGGGGTACGAGCAGTACTTC,CASSPGTSGGYEQYF
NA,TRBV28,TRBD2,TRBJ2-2,TGTGCCAGCAGTCGTCCGGGACTAACGAACACCGGGGAGCTGTTTTTT,CASSRPGLTNTGELFF
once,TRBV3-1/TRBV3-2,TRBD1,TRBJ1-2,TGTGCCAGCAGCCATCCCGGGACAGGGGCTGGCTACACCTTC,CASSHPGTGAGYTF
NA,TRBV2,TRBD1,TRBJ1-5,TGTGCCAGCAGTGGGGACAGCGGAACACAGCCCCAGCATTTT,CASSGDSGTQPQHF
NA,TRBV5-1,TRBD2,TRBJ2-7,TGCGCCAGCAGCTTGGCCGAGCGGGGGTTGTCCACTTACGAGCAGTACTTC,CASSLAERGLSTYEQYF
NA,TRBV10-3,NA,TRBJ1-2,TGTGCCACCGGTCGGGAGAACTATGGCTACACCTTC,CATGRENYGYTF
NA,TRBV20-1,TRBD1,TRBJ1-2,TGCAGTGCTAGTGGAACTCGACAGGGGATAGGGTATGGCTACACCTTC,CSASGTRQGIGYGYTF
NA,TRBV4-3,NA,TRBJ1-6,TGCGCCAGCAGCCAAGACGGGGGGAGCGGTTCACCCCTCCACTTT,CASSQDGGSGSPLHF
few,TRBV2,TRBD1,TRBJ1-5,TGTGCCAGCAGTGACAGGGGGCTCGGCAATCAGCCCCAGCATTTT,CASSDRGLGNQPQHF
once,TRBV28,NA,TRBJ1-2,TGTGCCAGCAGTTTATTGGTGACAGCCTCCGGCTACACCTTC,CASSLLVTASGYTF